This entry lists 7 T cell receptor beta chains sequenced from one sample in a study of CD8 T cells in ankylosing spondylitis. Whole-study results and caveats: Several highly homologous variants made up a TCR beta motif, and this motif appeared characteristic of ankylosing spondylitis blood.

These receptors are not linked to any known antigen. From the 5' RACE reads, TCRdb called clonotypes with MiXCR, one entry per CDR3 protein. The sample has almost 400,000 distinct CDR3 sequences, around 20% seen once. The sample taken for sequencing was blood, either unsorted or a sorted T cell fraction (not recorded which). The receptors were gathered from a male donor with ankylosing spondylitis.

The gene calls are TRBV7-2 and TRBJ2-7, with D possibly matching TRBD2 (5 bases). With 5 bases removed from V and 1 base from J, the gap between germline ends came to 12 bases. The CDR3 totals 14 residues. Germline V gives CDR1 SGHTA, CDR2 FQGNSA. CDR3 sequence: CASSTSSRSYEQYF. CDR3 sequence (DNA): TGTGCCAGCAGCACTAGTAGTAGATCCTACGAGCAGTACTTC.

The rearrangement joins TRBV12-5 to TRBJ2-1; 9 nucleotides match TRBD1. The V gene's germline CDR1 is LGHNT and CDR2 FRNRAP. The CDR3 consists of 14 residues. V lost 8 bases to trimming and J lost 8 bases; unmatched junction nucleotides: 10. The CDR3 bases are TGTGCTAGTAACCCGGGACAGGGTGTTCATGAGCAGTTCTTC. It yields the protein CASNPGQGVHEQFF.

This clonotype was seen at least ten times. V usage is TRBV7-8 and J usage is TRBJ2-1, with 8 positions matching TRBD2. The CDR3 contains 16 residues. Germline assignment: CDR1 SGHVS and CDR2 FQNEAQ. J gave up 0 bases and V 6 bases, and 7 bases lay outside the gene matches. CDR3 loop: CASRQLAGPSYNEQFF. In DNA form, the CDR3 reads TGTGCCAGCAGGCAATTAGCGGGGCCCTCCTACAATGAGCAGTTCTTC. The complete variable domain, with remaining parts taken from reference TRBV7-8 and TRBJ2-1, reads GAGVSQSPRYKVAKRGQDVALRCDPISGHVSLFWYQQALGQGPEFLTYFQNEAQLDKSGLPSDRFFAERPEGSVSTLKIQRTQQEDSAVYLCASRQLAGPSYNEQFFGPGTRLTVL.

This clonotype has just a few counts. The V and J genes are TRBV28 and TRBJ2-2, with TRBD2 identical over 7 bases. There are 18 residues in the CDR3. Germline V lookup: CDR1 MDHEN, CDR2 SYDVKM. J was trimmed by 5 bases and V by 3 bases; bases with no gene match: 15. The CDR3 reads CASSFWGGPSVDTGELFF. The CDR3 DNA reads as TGTGCCAGCAGTTTTTGGGGGGGTCCCTCGGTAGATACCGGGGAGCTGTTTTTT.

This clonotype was detected only a few times. The chain combines TRBV20-1 with TRBJ1-1; D is uncertain. Per the germline V gene, CDR1 is DFQATT and CDR2 is SNEGSKA (reference sequence). The length of the CDR3 is 12 residues. V was shortened by 7 bases and J by 0 bases, with 9 bases between the two germline ends. The CDR3 is CSETVMNTEAFF. As DNA, the CDR3 is TGCAGTGAGACGGTAATGAACACTGAAGCTTTCTTT.

Note on this clonotype: At one end, the junction sequence differs from germline, possibly due to a read error. The rearrangement links TRBV5-4 to TRBJ1-2; TRBD1 matches 9 bases. The germline CDR1 and CDR2 sequences are SGHNT and YYREEE (reference sequence). The CDR3 covers 15 residues. CDR3 in DNA: TGTGCCAGCACCTTGGTGGGACAGGGTGGATCTGGCTACACCTTC. Translating it yields CASTLVGQGGSGYTF.

The chain couples TRBV12-5 to TRBJ1-2; D not certain. V lost 0 bases, J lost 2 bases, and 13 bases lay in between. CDR3 length equals 16 residues. CDR1 LGHNT and CDR2 FRNRAP come from the germline V gene. The CDR3 region is CASGLVPRTDNYGYTF. CDR3 in DNA: TGTGCTAGTGGTTTGGTCCCTCGGACGGACAACTATGGCTACACCTTC.